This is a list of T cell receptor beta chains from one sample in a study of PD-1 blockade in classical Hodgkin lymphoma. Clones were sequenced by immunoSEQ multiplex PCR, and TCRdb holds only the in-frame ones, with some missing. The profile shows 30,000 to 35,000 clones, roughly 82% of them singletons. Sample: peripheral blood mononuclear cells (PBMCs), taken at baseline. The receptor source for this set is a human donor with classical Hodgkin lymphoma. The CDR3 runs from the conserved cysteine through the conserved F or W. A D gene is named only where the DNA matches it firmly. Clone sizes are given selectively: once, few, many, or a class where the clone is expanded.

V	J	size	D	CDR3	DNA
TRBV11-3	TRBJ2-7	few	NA	CASSYGTSYEQYF	TGTGCCAGCAGCTATGGGACCTCCTACGAGCAGTACTTC
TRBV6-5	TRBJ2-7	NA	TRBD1	CASRRGQSWNEQYF	TGTGCCAGCAGGAGGGGACAGAGCTGGAACGAGCAGTACTTC
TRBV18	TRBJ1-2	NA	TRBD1	CASSAGQGGSYGYTF	TGTGCCAGCTCGGCAGGACAGGGCGGCTCCTATGGCTACACCTTC
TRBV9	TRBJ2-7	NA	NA	CASSVAATAYSSYEQYF	TGTGCCAGCAGCGTAGCTGCGACAGCTTACAGCTCCTACGAGCAGTACTTC
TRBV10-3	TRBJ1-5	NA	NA	CAISQGGLSNQPQHF	TGTGCCATCAGCCAGGGTGGTCTTAGCAATCAGCCCCAGCATTTT
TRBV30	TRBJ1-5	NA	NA	CAWSVPDRINQPQHF	TGTGCCTGGAGTGTACCCGACAGGATAAATCAGCCCCAGCATTTT
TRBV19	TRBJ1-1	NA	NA	CASSIDRDGTEAFF	TGTGCCAGTAGTATAGACAGGGATGGGACTGAAGCTTTCTTT
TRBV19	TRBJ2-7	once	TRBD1	CASSIGRGQTYEQYF	TGTGCCAGTAGTATAGGCCGGGGACAGACCTACGAGCAGTACTTC
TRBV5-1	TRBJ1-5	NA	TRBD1	CASSLARSDRGLVGQPQHF	TGCGCCAGCAGCTTGGCGAGATCGGACAGGGGGCTTGTCGGGCAGCCCCAGCATTTT
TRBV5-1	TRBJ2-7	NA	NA	CASSQGIYEQYF	TGCGCCAGCAGCCAGGGGATCTACGAGCAGTACTTC
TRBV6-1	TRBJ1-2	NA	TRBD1	CASRMTGDYGYTF	TGTGCCAGCCGAATGACAGGGGACTATGGCTACACCTTC
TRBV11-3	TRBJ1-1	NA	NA	CASSPGLLAFF	TGTGCCAGCAGCCCCGGACTCTTGGCTTTCTTT
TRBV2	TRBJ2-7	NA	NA	CASRYREGNEQYF	TGTGCCAGCAGGTACAGGGAGGGCAACGAGCAGTACTTC
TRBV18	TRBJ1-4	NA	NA	CASSPPSTNEKLFF	TGTGCCAGCTCACCACCGAGCACTAATGAAAAACTGTTTTTT
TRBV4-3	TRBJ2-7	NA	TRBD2	CASSQDRRGGNYEQYF	TGCGCCAGCAGCCAAGATCGTCGGGGGGGAAACTACGAGCAGTACTTC
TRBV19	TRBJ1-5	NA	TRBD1	CASRSQGTEKNQPQHF	TGTGCCAGTAGATCCCAAGGGACAGAGAAGAATCAGCCCCAGCATTTT
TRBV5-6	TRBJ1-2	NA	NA	CASSLVGYGYTF	TGTGCCAGCAGCTTGGTAGGGTATGGCTACACCTTC
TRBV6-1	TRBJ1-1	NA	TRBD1	CASSGDRRGTEAFF	TGTGCCAGCAGTGGGGACAGAAGAGGCACTGAAGCTTTCTTT
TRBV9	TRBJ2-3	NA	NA	CASSVRGTDTQYF	TGTGCCAGCAGCGTAAGGGGTACAGATACGCAGTATTTT
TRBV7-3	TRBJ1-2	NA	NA	CASSPGGYGYTF	TGTGCCAGCAGCCCTGGCGGTTATGGCTACACCTTC
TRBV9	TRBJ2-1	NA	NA	CASSADGGPYNEQFF	TGTGCCAGCAGCGCCGACGGGGGGCCCTACAATGAGCAGTTCTTC
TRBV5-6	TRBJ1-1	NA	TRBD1	CASSQKTGYTEAFF	TGTGCCAGCAGCCAAAAGACAGGGTACACTGAAGCTTTCTTT
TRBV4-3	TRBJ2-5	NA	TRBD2	CASSQLAGGRMETQYF	TGCGCCAGCAGCCAACTAGCGGGGGGGCGGATGGAGACCCAGTACTTC
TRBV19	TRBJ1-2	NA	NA	CASSIGTRGYGYTF	TGTGCCAGTAGTATAGGGACCCGGGGCTATGGCTACACCTTC
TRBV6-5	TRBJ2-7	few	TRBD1	CASRGLGQATYEQYF	TGTGCCAGCAGGGGTCTTGGACAGGCAACCTACGAGCAGTACTTC
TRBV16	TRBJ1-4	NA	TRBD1	CASSQRGQANEKLFF	TGTGCCAGCAGCCAAAGGGGGCAGGCTAATGAAAAACTGTTTTTT
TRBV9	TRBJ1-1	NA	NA	CASSVGAGAWTEAFF	TGTGCCAGCAGCGTAGGGGCGGGGGCATGGACTGAAGCTTTCTTT
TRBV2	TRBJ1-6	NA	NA	CASSAESNSPLHF	TGTGCCAGCAGTGCCGAAAGTAATTCACCCCTCCACTTT
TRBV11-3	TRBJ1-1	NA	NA	CASSLAPGGGMNTEAFF	TGTGCCAGCAGCTTAGCGCCCGGGGGAGGCATGAACACTGAAGCTTTCTTT
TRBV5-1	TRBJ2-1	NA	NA	CASSLVQSSYNEQFF	TGCGCCAGCAGCTTGGTCCAGAGCTCCTACAATGAGCAGTTCTTC
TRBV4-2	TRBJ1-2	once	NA	CASSQDSGQRTYGYTF	TGTGCCAGCAGCCAAGATAGCGGACAGCGAACCTATGGCTACACCTTC
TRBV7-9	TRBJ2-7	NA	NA	CASNTGSEQYF	TGTGCCAGCAACACAGGGTCCGAGCAGTACTTC
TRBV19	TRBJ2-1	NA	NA	CASSIQSSHEQFF	TGTGCCAGTAGTATCCAGTCGAGCCATGAGCAGTTCTTC
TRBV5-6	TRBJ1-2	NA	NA	CASSLGRGAGTGYTF	TGTGCCAGCAGCTTGGGGAGGGGCGCAGGGACAGGCTACACCTTC
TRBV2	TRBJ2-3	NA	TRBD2	CALGREITDTQYF	TGTGCCCTCGGGCGGGAGATCACAGATACGCAGTATTTT
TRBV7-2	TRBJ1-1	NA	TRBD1	CASSLVGTDLNTEAFF	TGTGCCAGCAGCTTAGTTGGGACAGACCTGAACACTGAAGCTTTCTTT
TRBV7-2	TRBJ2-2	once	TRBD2	CASRNPSGANTGELFF	TGTGCCAGCAGAAACCCTAGCGGGGCGAACACCGGGGAGCTGTTTTTT
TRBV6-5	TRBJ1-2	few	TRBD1	CASRETTGGWYGYTF	TGTGCCAGCAGGGAAACGACAGGGGGCTGGTATGGCTACACCTTC
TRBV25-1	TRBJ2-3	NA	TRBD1	CATGTGGADTQYF	TGTGCCACCGGGACAGGGGGGGCAGATACGCAGTATTTT
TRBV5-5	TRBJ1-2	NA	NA	CASNLGPSYGYTF	TGTGCCAGCAACTTGGGACCGAGTTATGGCTACACCTTC
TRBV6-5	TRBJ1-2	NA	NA	CASGSNGNYGYTF	TGTGCCAGCGGTTCAAATGGGAACTATGGCTACACCTTC
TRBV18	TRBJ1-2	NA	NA	CASSPSGYGYTF	TGTGCCAGCTCACCAAGTGGCTATGGCTACACCTTC